This TCR beta chain was recovered during a study of blood T cells in healthy people across ages. Study observations and caveats: There were more naive CD4+ cells and higher diversity in long-lived donors than in aged donors. In older individuals, TCR beta diversity per million T cells was lower, falling roughly linearly with age.

Samples each had at least 5 micrograms of total RNA extracted. Using a J-beta primer mix together with a sample-barcoded 5' primer, a second PCR was run for about 7 to 12 cycles. Each cDNA molecule carried a tag from a template-switch adaptor that contained 12 random nucleotides. TCRdb reanalysed the 5' RACE reads using MiXCR and keeps one entry per CDR3 protein. The sample comprises approximately 810,000 distinct CDR3 sequences, roughly 40% of which are singletons, and roughly 13% rests with the top ten. In its sample, this clonotype was seen a few times. Its antigen remains unknown. The sequence was obtained from a man aged 18 to 35 in good health. Input material: blood.

As DNA, the CDR3 is TGTGCCAGCAAATCCGCAGGGGAGGGAGATCAGCCCCAGCATTTT. Its protein is CASKSAGEGDQPQHF. The rearrangement uses TRBV6-2 or TRBV6-3 and TRBJ1-5; D is possibly TRBD1 (6 bases). The CDR3 covers 15 residues. CDR1 is MNHEY, CDR2 SVGEGT, per germline. The V and J ends lost 7 bases and 5 bases respectively, with 18 bases between them.